This is a list of T cell receptor beta chains from one sample in a study of blood T cell repertoires in COVID-19. Profiled with immunoSEQ multiplex PCR; TCRdb holds only in-frame clones, not every one. The table includes about 220,000 clones, almost 90% detected once. The sample was PBMCs or T cells enriched from blood (not recorded which). The receptor source for this set is a woman in her forties or fifties with acute COVID-19. CDR3s include the opening cysteine and the closing phenylalanine or tryptophan. The order of the fields is V gene, clone size, D gene, J gene, CDR3 DNA, CDR3 protein. D genes are given only for firm matches. Rows may omit the clone size; those that give it use once, few, many or a size class.

>TRBV25-1|-|TRBD1|TRBJ2-7
TGTGCCAGCAGTCCCTGGACAGGCTACGAGCAGTACTTC
CASSPWTGYEQYF
>TRBV11-2|-|TRBD2|TRBJ2-7
TGTGCCAGCAGCTTAGCGAAACTAGCGGGAGGACACGAGCAGTACTTC
CASSLAKLAGGHEQYF
>TRBV6-5|-|TRBD1|TRBJ2-7
TGTGCCAGCAGAGCCGGGACAGGGCGCTACGAGCAGTACTTC
CASRAGTGRYEQYF
>TRBV2|-|-|TRBJ2-3
TGTGCCAGCAGTGAAGAGGTTCAGGGGTTAAGCACAGATACGCAGTATTTT
CASSEEVQGLSTDTQYF
>TRBV24-1|-|TRBD1|TRBJ1-5
TGTGCCACCCCCTCGGGACAGGGCCACGGAAATCAGCCCCAGCATTTT
CATPSGQGHGNQPQHF
>TRBV29-1|-|-|TRBJ1-1
TGCAGCGTTGAATTCGGGAACCGAGGCACTGAAGCTTTCTTT
CSVEFGNRGTEAFF
>TRBV10-3|-|TRBD1|TRBJ1-4
TGTGCCATCAGTGAGGACAGGGGGAGGACTAATGAAAAACTGTTTTTT
CAISEDRGRTNEKLFF
>TRBV7-8|once|-|TRBJ2-7
TGTGCCAGCAGCTTACCCCCAGGGGTAACCTACGAGCAGTACTTC
CASSLPPGVTYEQYF
>TRBV7-2|-|-|TRBJ2-7
TGTGCCAGCAGCTTAGGGTTGAGCGGTTCCTCCTACGAGCAGTACTTC
CASSLGLSGSSYEQYF
>TRBV18|-|-|TRBJ1-5
TGTGCCAGCTCACCACCGGGAGGTTATAGCAATCAGCCCCAGCATTTT
CASSPPGGYSNQPQHF
>TRBV28|-|TRBD1|TRBJ1-1
TGTGCCAGCAGTTCGGGACAGGGGTTTGGTGAAGCTTTCTTT
CASSSGQGFGEAFF
>TRBV7-2|-|TRBD2|TRBJ2-1
TGTGCCGCCGGGGGGAGCTCCTACAATGAGCAGTTCTTC
CAAGGSSYNEQFF
>TRBV5-1|-|-|TRBJ1-1
TGCGCCAGCAGCTTTGGGCCCCAGCCCTTGAACACTGAAGCTTTCTTT
CASSFGPQPLNTEAFF
>TRBV27|-|TRBD2|TRBJ2-1
TGTGCCAGCACAACAGCGGGAGACAATGAGCAGTTCTTC
CASTTAGDNEQFF
>TRBV28|-|TRBD1|TRBJ2-5
TGTGCCAGCAGTCCCACTCCGGGACAGGGGGCGCAAGAGACCCAGTACTTC
CASSPTPGQGAQETQYF
>TRBV2|-|-|TRBJ1-1
TGTGCCAGCCGGACGGCGGGCGAAGCTTTCTTT
CASRTAGEAFF
>TRBV15|-|-|TRBJ2-6
TGTGCCACGGATACAGGGCCTGGGGCCAACGTCCTGACTTTC
CATDTGPGANVLTF
>TRBV24-1|once|TRBD1|TRBJ1-1
TGTGCCACCAGTACCGGACAGGGGACTTACACTGAAGCTTTCTTT
CATSTGQGTYTEAFF
>TRBV24-1|-|TRBD1|TRBJ2-7
TGTGCCACCAGTGCTGGACAGGGCTACGAGCAGTACTTC
CATSAGQGYEQYF
>TRBV27|few|-|TRBJ1-1
TGTGCCAGCAGTTTATCGGAGGAAACTGAAGCTTTCTTT
CASSLSEETEAFF
>TRBV6-6|-|TRBD2|TRBJ2-5
TGTGCCAGGTCTAGCGGGAAGGGAGAGACCCAGTACTTC
CARSSGKGETQYF
>TRBV10-3|-|TRBD1|TRBJ2-1
TGTGCCATCAAAGGGGGCGGCTACAATGAGCAGTTCTTC
CAIKGGGYNEQFF
>TRBV2|-|TRBD1|TRBJ1-1
TGTGCCAGCAGGGCCCGGGGACAGGTGGATAGGGCTGAAGCTTTCTTT
CASRARGQVDRAEAFF
>TRBV15|few|-|TRBJ2-7
TGTGCCACCAGCAGAGATCGAAGAGGAGAGCAGTACTTC
CATSRDRRGEQYF
>TRBV6-5|-|-|TRBJ1-4
TGTGCCAGCAGTGACTCAGGGGTCAGTAATGAAAAACTGTTTTTT
CASSDSGVSNEKLFF
>TRBV29-1|-|-|TRBJ1-5
TGCAGCGTTGAGCCAGTCTTCGGCAATCAGCCCCAGCATTTT
CSVEPVFGNQPQHF
>TRBV21-1|-|-|TRBJ1-3
TGTGCCAGCAGCAAAGCTGGCGGATCTGGAAACACCATATATTTT
CASSKAGGSGNTIYF